The 30 T cell receptor beta chains reported below all come from one sample, sequenced in a study of blood T cells in healthy people across ages. A J-beta primer mix and a sample-barcoded 5' primer were used in a second PCR of roughly 7 to 12 cycles. One entry per CDR3 protein results from TCRdb running MiXCR on the 5' RACE reads. The sample consists of about 1.7 million distinct CDR3 sequences, roughly 27% of them appearing once. Source material: blood. The receptors come from a woman in her 30s in good health.

The chain is built from TRBV20-1 and TRBJ2-7; tentatively, D is TRBD2 (6 bases). Germline CDR1 DFQATT, CDR2 SNEGSKA (reference sequence). V was clipped by 3 bases and J by 2 bases, with 11 bases between them. The CDR3 is 13 amino acids. Here the CDR3 reads CSASGSATYEQYF. The CDR3, as DNA: TGCAGTGCTAGCGGGAGTGCCACCTACGAGCAGTACTTC.

Ten or more counts support this clonotype. The chain employs TRBV7-9 and TRBJ1-4; D is perhaps TRBD1 (6 bases). Germline V gives CDR1 SEHNR, CDR2 FQNEAQ (reference sequence). This CDR3 region has 16 residues. Trimming pared 5 bases from V and 3 bases from J, leaving 16 bases between. CDR3 DNA sequence: TGTGCCAGCAGCCCGCCCTACAGGGAAGCTAATGAAAAACTGTTTTTT. Translated, it gives CASSPPYREANEKLFF.

V gene TRBV7-9 combines with J gene TRBJ1-4; D is ambiguous. Trimming stripped 4 bases from V and 8 bases from J, with 14 bases between. CDR1 and CDR2 (germline): SEHNR, FQNEAQ (reference sequence). This CDR3 is 14 amino acids long. The CDR3 loop is CASSSAGSLEKLFF. CDR3 DNA: TGTGCCAGCAGCTCTGCTGGCAGTCTCGAAAAACTGTTTTTT.

This clonotype was found a few times. The chain combines TRBV9 with TRBJ1-1, with D uncertain. Per germline, CDR1 SGDLS and CDR2 YYNGEE. This CDR3 has 16 residues. V lost 0 bases and J 3 bases, leaving 15 bases between the germline ends. The CDR3 DNA sequence: TGTGCCAGCAGCGTAGAGGCAAGATCGGGCGACACTGAAGCTTTCTTT. Encoded protein: CASSVEARSGDTEAFF.

The rearrangement links TRBV7-9 to TRBJ1-1, with a weak D call TRBD1 (5 bases). Germline values: CDR1 SEHNR, CDR2 FQNEAQ (reference sequence). V was shortened by 5 bases and J by 3 bases, with 19 bases between the two germline ends. The CDR3 has 16 amino acids. CDR3 residues: CASSPSTSGLHTEAFF. In DNA, the CDR3 is TGTGCCAGCAGCCCCAGTACTTCAGGGCTCCACACTGAAGCTTTCTTT. The whole variable domain, filled in from reference TRBV7-9 and TRBJ1-1, reads DTGVSQNPRHKITKRGQNVTFRCDPISEHNRLYWYRQTLGQGPEFLTYFQNEAQLEKSRLLSDRFSAERPKGSFSTLEIQRTEQGDSAMYLCASSPSTSGLHTEAFFGQGTRLTVV.

Note on this clonotype: A much larger clone differs by one base, so this may be a read error. The chain uses TRBV10-3 and TRBJ2-7; 10 nucleotides match TRBD1. The J segment lost 5 bases and the V segment lost 6 bases, leaving 7 bases of the junction unmatched. Germline V gene sequence: CDR1 ENHRY, CDR2 SYGVKD. The CDR3 covers 14 residues. The CDR3 bases are TGTGCCATCAGGGCCGGGACAGGGGTCAACGAGCAGTACTTC. Amino acid sequence: CAIRAGTGVNEQYF.

Only a few counts were recorded for this clonotype. The gene calls are TRBV9 and TRBJ2-1, with 12 bases fitting TRBD2. The CDR3 is 18 amino acids. The V and J ends lost 0 bases and 3 bases, in that order; junction bases with no gene match: 7. CDR1 is SGDLS and CDR2 is YYNGEE in the germline V gene. This CDR3 is CASSVDASGRGYYNEQFF. CDR3 bases: TGTGCCAGCAGCGTAGACGCTAGCGGGAGGGGTTACTACAATGAGCAGTTCTTC.

V usage is TRBV7-2 and J usage is TRBJ2-7, with 9 bases identical to TRBD2. The J segment lost 2 bases and the V segment lost 1 base, leaving 6 bases of the junction unmatched. CDR1 SGHTA and CDR2 FQGNSA come from the germline V gene. CDR3 size: 16 residues. The CDR3 protein is CASSLGSTSGAYEQYF. The CDR3 bases are TGTGCCAGCAGCTTAGGTTCGACTAGCGGAGCCTACGAGCAGTACTTC.

This clonotype occurred many times. CDR3 region: CASSNPGVPPETQYF. CDR3 coding DNA: TGCGCCAGCAGTAACCCAGGGGTACCACCTGAGACCCAGTACTTC. V is TRBV4-1 and J is TRBJ2-5, with D maybe TRBD1 (6 bases). Trimming stripped 6 bases from V and 5 bases from J, with 19 bases between. The CDR3 runs 15 residues. In germline, CDR1 is MGHRA, CDR2 YSYEKL.

This clonotype has only a few counts. J is TRBJ1-1 and V is TRBV10-3; D unclear. V gave up 9 bases and J gave up 6 bases, with 14 bases separating them. The germline CDR1 and CDR2 sequences are ENHRY and SYGVKD. The CDR3 has 12 residues. CDR3 in DNA: TGTGCCATATCAGTCGAGGGCCCTGAAGCTTTCTTT. Translated: CAISVEGPEAFF.

This clonotype was counted once. V is TRBV20-1 and J is TRBJ2-2, with D possibly being TRBD2 (5 bases). V was cut by 1 base and J by 1 base, with 10 bases left in between. CDR1 DFQATT and CDR2 SNEGSKA come from the germline V gene (reference sequence). The CDR3 is 15 residues long. The CDR3 coding sequence is TGCAGTGCTAGAGCGAGGGCAAAGAACACCGGGGAGCTGTTTTTT. Residues: CSARARAKNTGELFF.

This clonotype occurred many times. Germline and junction disagree at one end, which may indicate a read error. This chain links TRBV7-2 with TRBJ2-1; 7 bases map to TRBD2. Germline lookup yields CDR1 SGHTA and CDR2 FQGNSA. The CDR3 runs to 14 residues. CDR3 region: CASSLGLGDNEQFF. DNA for the CDR3: TGTGCCAGCAGTTTAGGACTAGGGGACAATGAGCAGTTCTTC.

This clonotype was detected only a few times. The chain couples TRBV24-1 to TRBJ2-7; weak D call: TRBD1 (6 bases). Germline V CDR1 and CDR2: KGHDR, SFDVKD. The CDR3 is 15 amino acids. The V end was cut by 5 bases, the J end by 3 bases, with 16 bases between. The CDR3 DNA is TGTGCCACCAGTGGCTTCAGGGGTCCACGCTACGAGCAGTACTTC. Translated: CATSGFRGPRYEQYF.

This rearrangement joins TRBV20-1 to TRBJ2-5; 10 bases match TRBD2. Germline CDR1 and CDR2: DFQATT and SNEGSKA (reference sequence). This CDR3 has 15 amino acids. Germline trimming cut 3 bases from V and 0 bases from J; bases unmatched to any gene: 4. CDR3 DNA: TGCAGTGCTAGTGAGACTAGCGGGTACCAAGAGACCCAGTACTTC. This encodes CSASETSGYQETQYF.

The chain carries TRBV9 and TRBJ2-1; 8 bases match TRBD2. The V and J ends lost 0 bases and 8 bases, in that order; junction bases with no gene match: 4. The CDR3 length is 14 residues. Germline lookup yields CDR1 SGDLS and CDR2 YYNGEE. CDR3 residues: CASSVAGGIDEQFF. The CDR3 DNA reads TGTGCCAGCAGCGTAGCGGGGGGGATCGATGAGCAGTTCTTC.

This chain links TRBV27 with TRBJ2-7; TRBD2 aligns across 11 bases. Germline CDR1 reads MNHEY; CDR2 reads SMNVEV (reference sequence). This CDR3 comprises 16 residues. The ends lost 4 bases at V and 0 bases at J; junction bases unmatched: 5. Here the CDR3 DNA reads TGTGCCAGCAGTTACGCTAGCGGGGGGAGCTCCTACGAGCAGTACTTC. It translates to CASSYASGGSSYEQYF.

As to this clonotype: Given a much more abundant clone one base away, this may be a read error. The chain is built from TRBV6-5 and TRBJ1-5; no reliable D call. Germline CDR1 MNHEY, CDR2 SVGAGI. The CDR3 totals 11 residues. CDR3 nucleotides: TGTGCCAGCAGGAATTTTCAGCCCCTGCATTTT. Protein sequence: CASRNFQPLHF.

The chain joins TRBV7-2 to TRBJ2-2; D possibly corresponds to TRBD1 (5 bases). CDR3 size: 15 residues. Germline CDR1 SGHTA, CDR2 FQGNSA. The V end was cut by 2 bases, the J end by 7 bases, with 14 bases between. CDR3 nucleotides: TGTGCCAGCAGCTTAACCATCAGGGTCGTCGGGGAGCTGTTTTTT. Translating it yields CASSLTIRVVGELFF.

This clonotype was found many times. The rearrangement links TRBV6-6 to TRBJ2-3, with TRBD2 matching 8 bases. V shed 4 bases, J shed 2 bases, and the junction held 8 bases outside the gene matches. In germline, CDR1 is MNHNY, CDR2 SVGAGI (reference sequence). The length of the CDR3 is 16 residues. The CDR3 reads CASSSTSGGPTDTQYF. The CDR3 DNA is TGTGCCAGCAGTTCGACAAGCGGGGGCCCCACAGATACGCAGTATTTT.

This clonotype was found many times. The V and J genes are TRBV28 and TRBJ2-7; TRBD1 matches 7 bases. V shed 3 bases and J 0 bases; nucleotides not matched to a gene: 2. CDR1 and CDR2 from the germline V gene are MDHEN and SYDVKM. The CDR3 is 14 amino acids. CDR3 sequence: CASSFRDSSYEQYF. CDR3 DNA sequence: TGTGCCAGCAGTTTCCGGGACAGCTCCTACGAGCAGTACTTC. The whole variable domain, filled in from reference TRBV28 and TRBJ2-7, reads DVKVTQSSRYLVKRTGEKVFLECVQDMDHENMFWYRQDPGLGLRLIYFSYDVKMKEKGDIPEGYSVSREKKERFSLILESASTNQTSMYLCASSFRDSSYEQYFGPGTRLTVT.

V gene TRBV12-3 or TRBV12-4 combines with J gene TRBJ2-2; D call uncertain. There are 15 residues in the CDR3. The V and J ends lost 4 bases and 0 bases respectively, with 9 bases between them. The CDR3 loop is CASSSQLTNTGELFF. CDR3 coding DNA: TGTGCCAGCAGTTCACAATTGACGAACACCGGGGAGCTGTTTTTT.

V gene TRBV20-1 combines with J gene TRBJ1-1; 10 bases are a match to TRBD1. The CDR3 consists of 14 residues. From germline, CDR1 is DFQATT and CDR2 SNEGSKA (reference sequence). Trimming cost V 3 bases and J 10 bases; bases outside gene matches: 11. The CDR3 loop reads CSARLDRGERRAFF. Here the CDR3 DNA reads TGCAGTGCTAGGCTGGACAGGGGGGAAAGGCGAGCTTTCTTT.

There are a few counts of this clonotype. The genes are TRBV7-2 and TRBJ1-4; D call uncertain. The CDR3 is 15 amino acids. The germline V and J ends were trimmed by 4 bases and 3 bases, with 12 bases remaining between them. Looked up from germline, CDR1 is SGHTA and CDR2 is FQGNSA. The chain's CDR3 is CASSSPRYSNEKLFF. As DNA, the CDR3 is TGTGCCAGCAGCTCACCCAGATATTCTAATGAAAAACTGTTTTTT.

On this clonotype itself: This could be a read error, since a much larger clone is one nucleotide away. The J gene is TRBJ2-5, the V gene TRBV29-1; 9 bases are shared with TRBD2. The J segment lost 11 bases and the V segment lost 4 bases, leaving 14 bases of the junction unmatched. Per germline, CDR1 SQVTM and CDR2 ANQGSEA. The CDR3 covers 14 residues. CDR3: CSVGGTSIYNEQYF. The CDR3 region has the DNA TGCAGCGTTGGAGGGACTAGCATATACAATGAGCAGTACTTC.

This clonotype has a handful of counts. This chain joins TRBV28 and TRBJ2-1; 9 bases align to TRBD1. The J segment lost 4 bases and the V segment lost 3 bases, leaving 10 bases of the junction unmatched. Germline values: CDR1 MDHEN, CDR2 SYDVKM. There are 17 residues in the CDR3. DNA for the CDR3: TGTGCCAGCAGTTTTGCAGGAGGGACAGGGACATACAATGAGCAGTTCTTC. This codes for CASSFAGGTGTYNEQFF.

V gene TRBV6-5 combines with J gene TRBJ2-4, with 13 bases identical to TRBD2. J gave up 13 bases and V 6 bases, and 12 bases lay outside the gene matches. Germline CDR1 is MNHEY and CDR2 is SVGAGI. The CDR3 runs 15 residues. The CDR3 reads CASSPGTSGTNEQYF. The CDR3 region has the DNA TGTGCCAGCAGCCCCGGGACTAGCGGGACCAATGAGCAGTACTTC.

The rearrangement uses TRBV9 and TRBJ2-3; D gene ambiguous. The ends were cut back, 0 bases at V and 0 bases at J, with 8 bases in the middle. The CDR3 contains 15 residues. The V gene's germline CDR1 is SGDLS and CDR2 YYNGEE. CDR3 protein: CASSVEMGSTDTQYF. The CDR3 nucleotides read TGTGCCAGCAGCGTAGAGATGGGGAGCACAGATACGCAGTATTTT. Together with reference TRBV9 and TRBJ2-3, the CDR3 gives the full variable domain: DSGVTQTPKHLITATGQRVTLRCSPRSGDLSVYWYQQSLDQGLQFLIQYYNGEERAKGNILERFSAQQFPDLHSELNLSSLELGDSALYFCASSVEMGSTDTQYFGPGTRLTVL.

The rearrangement uses TRBV5-1 and TRBJ2-3; 7 bases agree with TRBD2. The V and J ends lost 3 bases and 4 bases, in that order; junction bases with no gene match: 5. Germline values: CDR1 SGHRS, CDR2 YFSETQ. This CDR3 region has 14 residues. In DNA, the CDR3 is TGCGCCAGCAGCTGGTATCGGGAGGCAGATACGCAGTATTTT. Its protein product is CASSWYREADTQYF.

This clonotype was seen at least ten times. This chain uses TRBV2 with TRBJ2-7; TRBD2 aligns across 8 bases. CDR1 is SNHLY, CDR2 FYNNEI, per germline. V lost 6 bases to trimming and J lost 2 bases; unmatched junction nucleotides: 9. This CDR3 is built from 15 residues. CDR3 sequence: CASSDPTSATYEQYF. CDR3 nucleotide sequence: TGTGCCAGCAGCGACCCGACTAGCGCTACCTACGAGCAGTACTTC.

This clonotype was found many times. The chain couples TRBV20-1 to TRBJ2-7; D is undetermined. The CDR3 is 13 residues long. The germline gives CDR1 DFQATT, CDR2 SNEGSKA (reference sequence). V lost 0 bases to trimming and J lost 2 bases, with 8 bases between them. CDR3 bases: TGCAGTGCTAGAGATCCGGGTACCTACGAGCAGTACTTC. It codes for CSARDPGTYEQYF.